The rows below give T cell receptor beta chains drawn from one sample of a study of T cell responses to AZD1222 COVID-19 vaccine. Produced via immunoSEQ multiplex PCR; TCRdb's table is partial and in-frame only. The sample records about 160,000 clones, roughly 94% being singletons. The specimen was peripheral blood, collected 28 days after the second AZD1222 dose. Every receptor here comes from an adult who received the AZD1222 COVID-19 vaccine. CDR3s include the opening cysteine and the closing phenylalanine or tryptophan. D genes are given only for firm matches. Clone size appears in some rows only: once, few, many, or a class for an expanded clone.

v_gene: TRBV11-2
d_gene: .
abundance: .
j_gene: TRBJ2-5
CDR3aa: CASSARTEYQETQYF
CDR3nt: TGTGCCAGCAGCGCGCGGACAGAGTACCAAGAGACCCAGTACTTC

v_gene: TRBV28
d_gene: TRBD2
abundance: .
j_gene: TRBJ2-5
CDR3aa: CASSWPGAGEETQYF
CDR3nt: TGTGCCAGCAGTTGGCCTGGCGCGGGAGAAGAGACCCAGTACTTC

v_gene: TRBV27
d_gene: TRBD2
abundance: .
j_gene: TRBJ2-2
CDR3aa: CASSTSVTGELFF
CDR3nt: TGTGCCAGCAGTACTAGCGTTACCGGGGAGCTGTTTTTT

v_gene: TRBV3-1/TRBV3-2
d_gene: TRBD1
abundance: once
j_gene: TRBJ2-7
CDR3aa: CASSQRQGVTFYEQYF
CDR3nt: TGTGCCAGCAGCCAACGACAGGGGGTGACCTTTTACGAGCAGTACTTC

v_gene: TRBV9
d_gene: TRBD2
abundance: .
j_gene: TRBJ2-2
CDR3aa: CASSQRAGEANTGELFF
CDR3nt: TGTGCCAGCAGCCAACGAGCGGGAGAAGCGAACACCGGGGAGCTGTTTTTT

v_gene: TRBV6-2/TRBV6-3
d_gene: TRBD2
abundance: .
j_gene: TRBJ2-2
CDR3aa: CASSYVAGVRELFF
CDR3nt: TGTGCCAGCAGTTACGTCGCGGGAGTCCGGGAGCTGTTTTTT

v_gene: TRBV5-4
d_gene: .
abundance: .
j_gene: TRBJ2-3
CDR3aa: CASSLDYTDTQYF
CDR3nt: TGTGCCAGCAGCTTAGACTACACAGATACGCAGTATTTT

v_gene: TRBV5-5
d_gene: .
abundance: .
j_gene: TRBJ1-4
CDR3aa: CASSPARGANEKLFF
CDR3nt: TGTGCCAGCAGCCCTGCACGCGGGGCAAATGAAAAACTGTTTTTT

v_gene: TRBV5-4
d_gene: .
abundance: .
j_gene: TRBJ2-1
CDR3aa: CASSFGGYNEQFF
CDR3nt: TGTGCCAGCAGCTTTGGGGGTTACAATGAGCAGTTCTTC

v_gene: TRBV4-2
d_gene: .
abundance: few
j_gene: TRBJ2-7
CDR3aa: CASSQDRVGDTSYEQYF
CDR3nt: TGTGCCAGCAGCCAAGATCGAGTAGGTGACACTTCCTACGAGCAGTACTTC

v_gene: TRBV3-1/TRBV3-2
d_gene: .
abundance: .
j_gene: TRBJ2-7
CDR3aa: CASSQGRYEQYF
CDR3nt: TGTGCCAGCAGCCAAGGCAGGTACGAGCAGTACTTC

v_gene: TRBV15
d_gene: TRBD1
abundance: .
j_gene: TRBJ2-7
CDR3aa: CATSRDLQDRAASEQYF
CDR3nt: TGTGCCACCAGCAGAGATTTGCAGGACAGGGCCGCCTCCGAGCAGTACTTC

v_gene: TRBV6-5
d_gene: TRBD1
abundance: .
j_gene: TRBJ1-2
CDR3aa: CASSPFDRVGYTF
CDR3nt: TGTGCCAGCAGCCCCTTCGACAGGGTTGGCTACACCTTC

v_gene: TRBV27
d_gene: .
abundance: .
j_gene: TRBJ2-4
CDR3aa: CASSFVQGLAKNIQYF
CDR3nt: TGTGCCAGCAGTTTCGTGCAGGGACTAGCCAAAAACATTCAGTACTTC

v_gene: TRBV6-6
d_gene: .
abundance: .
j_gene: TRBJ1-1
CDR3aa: CASNLLGGGNTEAFF
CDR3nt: TGTGCCAGCAACCTTCTAGGGGGGGGGAACACTGAAGCTTTCTTT

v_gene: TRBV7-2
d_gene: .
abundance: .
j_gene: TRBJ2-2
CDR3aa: CASSSFLADGELFF
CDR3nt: TGTGCCAGCAGCTCTTTCCTCGCGGACGGGGAGCTGTTTTTT

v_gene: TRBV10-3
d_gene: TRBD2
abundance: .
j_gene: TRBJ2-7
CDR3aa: CAISEILAGGHNEQYF
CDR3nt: TGTGCCATCAGTGAGATACTAGCGGGAGGGCACAACGAGCAGTACTTC

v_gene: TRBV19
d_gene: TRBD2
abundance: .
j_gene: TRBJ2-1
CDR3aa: CASRPPGLAGVNEQFF
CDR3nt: TGTGCCAGTAGACCTCCGGGACTAGCGGGGGTGAATGAGCAGTTCTTC

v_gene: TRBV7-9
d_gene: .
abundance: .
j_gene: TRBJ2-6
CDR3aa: CASSLSRASGANVLTF
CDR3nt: TGTGCCAGCAGCTTGTCCAGGGCCTCTGGGGCCAACGTCCTGACTTTC

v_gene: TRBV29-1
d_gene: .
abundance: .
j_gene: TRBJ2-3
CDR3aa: CSAEGGVGNTQYF
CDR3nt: TGCAGCGCGGAAGGGGGAGTCGGGAATACGCAGTATTTT

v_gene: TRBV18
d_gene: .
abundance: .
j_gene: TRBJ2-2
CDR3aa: CASSPGRERTGELFF
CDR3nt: TGTGCCAGCTCACCCGGCAGGGAGAGGACCGGGGAGCTGTTTTTT

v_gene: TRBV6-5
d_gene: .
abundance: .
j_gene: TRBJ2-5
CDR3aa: CASSYGLEETQYF
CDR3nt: TGTGCCAGCAGTTACGGCCTAGAAGAGACCCAGTACTTC